The 20 T cell receptor beta chains listed next were all sequenced from one sample in a study of T cell clonality in common variable immunodeficiency. The antigens for these receptors are not known. General study results and limits: In common variable immunodeficiency, TCR beta chains reportedly carried fewer deletions and N-nucleotide insertions.

Libraries were prepared by immunoSEQ multiplex PCR; TCRdb keeps only in-frame clonotypes and omits some of them. The record shows 32,000 or so clones for this sample, with no singletons present. Sequenced sample: peripheral blood mononuclear cells. The receptors originated from a human donor with common variable immunodeficiency.

The sample holds many counts of this clone. Read coverage stops 3 residues before the CDR3 terminus; the germline J gene supplies the remainder. The V gene is TRBV5-1, the J gene TRBJ1-1; 7 bases map to TRBD1. J lost 4 bases, V lost 0 bases, and 6 bases had no gene match. The CDR3 is 15 amino acids. Germline lookup yields CDR1 SGHRS and CDR2 YFSETQ. CDR3 DNA (partial): TGCGCCAGCAGCTTGGTCGAGGGGGCGAGCACTGAA. It encodes CASSLVEGASTE. The entire CDR3 reads CASSLVEGASTEAFF.

This clone was recorded many times. CDR3 region: CASTPGDSSGANVLTF. CDR3 DNA, as far as it was read: TGTGCCAGTACCCCAGGGGATAGCTCTGGGGCCAACGTC. The V call is TRBV19, the J call TRBJ2-6; D may be TRBD1 (6 bases). The read ends 3 residues before the CDR3 terminus; that terminus is restored from the germline J gene. The CDR3 has 16 amino acids. Trimming pared 7 bases from V and 0 bases from J, leaving 13 bases between. Germline CDR1 and CDR2: LNHDA and SQIVND (reference sequence). The full variable domain, its missing parts supplied by reference TRBV19 and TRBJ2-6, is DGGITQSPKYLFRKEGQNVTLSCEQNLNHDAMYWYRQDPGQGLRLIYYSQIVNDFQKGDIAEGYSVSREKKESFPLTVTSAQKNPTAFYLCASTPGDSSGANVLTFGAGSRLTVL.

This clone was observed a handful of times. The sequence runs out 3 residues before the end of the CDR3; the remainder is reconstructed from the germline J gene. The J gene is TRBJ1-4, the V gene TRBV7-9, with 8 nucleotides matching TRBD1. Germline trimming cut 5 bases from V and 8 bases from J; bases unmatched to any gene: 7. The CDR3 sequence is 14 residues long. CDR1 is SEHNR, CDR2 FQNEAQ, per germline (reference sequence). The CDR3 is CASSQTGEAEKLFF. The part of the CDR3 DNA that was read is TGTGCCAGCAGCCAGACAGGGGAAGCGGAAAAA.

The table lists this clone with a few counts. The CDR3 extends 3 residues past the end of the read, so its final part is completed from the germline J gene. This chain links TRBV30 with TRBJ1-5; TRBD1 matches 7 bases. Germline V gene sequence: CDR1 GTSNPN, CDR2 SVGIG (reference sequence). This CDR3 has 15 amino acids. With V trimmed by 2 bases and J by 4 bases, 8 bases remained unmatched. The CDR3 reads CAWSTRPGQNQPQHF. Incomplete CDR3 DNA: TGTGCCTGGAGTACCAGACCGGGACAGAATCAGCCC.

At least ten counts were recorded for this clone. The read terminates 3 residues before the CDR3 end, so the remaining end is supplied by the germline J gene. This chain connects TRBV20-1 to TRBJ2-3; TRBD2 aligns across 7 bases. This CDR3 contains 15 residues. Germline CDR1 reads DFQATT; CDR2 reads SNEGSKA (reference sequence). V trimming: 6 bases; J trimming: 1 base; junction bases outside the gene matches: 10. The DNA read from the CDR3 is TGCAGTGCAACCACTAGCGAGGAGGGCACAGATACG. Translated, it gives CSATTSEEGTDT. The whole CDR3 region reads CSATTSEEGTDTQYF.

Remarks on this clone: Read sequence stops 3 residues before the CDR3 end, and the germline J gene provides the missing end. The J gene is TRBJ1-5, the V gene TRBV19; TRBD1 matches at 9 bases. Per germline, CDR1 LNHDA and CDR2 SQIVND (reference sequence). The CDR3 totals 14 residues. The trim removed 8 bases at V and 5 bases at J, leaving 7 bases unmatched. The CDR3 protein is CASYPGTGYQPQHF. Partial CDR3 DNA: TGTGCCAGTTATCCCGGGACAGGGTATCAGCCC.

This clone came up a few times. The read falls 3 residues short of the CDR3 end, and the missing part is taken from the germline J gene. The V call is TRBV6-2 or TRBV6-3, the J call TRBJ2-5; perhaps TRBD2 as D (6 bases). This CDR3 comprises 13 residues. Between the trimmed V and J ends, which lost 5 bases and 5 bases, there was a span of 12 bases. Per the germline V gene, CDR1 is MNHEY and CDR2 is SVGEGT. CDR3 DNA (partial): TGTGCCAGCAGTACGCCGACTAGGGAGACC. The encoded protein is CASSTPTRET. The whole CDR3 sequence is CASSTPTRETQYF.

This clone was counted many times. The read halts 3 residues ahead of the CDR3 end, with the missing end drawn from the germline J gene. The chain recombines TRBV5-5 with TRBJ1-5, with a possible D match to TRBD1 (6 bases). The CDR3 is 13 residues long. V lost 4 bases, J lost 4 bases, and 9 bases lay in between. Germline-derived CDR1 and CDR2 are SGHKS and YYEKEE (reference sequence). CDR3 sequence: CASSADSNQPQHF. The DNA read from the CDR3 is TGTGCCAGCAGCGCGGACAGTAATCAGCCC.

This clone was seen ten or more times. Read coverage stops 3 residues before the CDR3 terminus; the germline J gene supplies the remainder. This rearrangement joins TRBV30 to TRBJ1-6; D may be TRBD1 (5 bases). V lost 0 bases, J lost 7 bases, and 13 bases lay in between. The CDR3 is made up of 15 amino acids. Germline CDR1 reads GTSNPN; CDR2 reads SVGIG (reference sequence). CDR3 in amino acids: CAWSVLQGRNSPLHF. The DNA read from the CDR3 is TGTGCCTGGAGTGTACTGCAGGGCCGGAATTCACCC.

By share, this clone counts as medium-sized. The read falls 3 residues short of the CDR3 end, and the missing part is taken from the germline J gene. The genes are TRBV2 and TRBJ2-2; 9 nucleotides agree with TRBD1. V gave up 7 bases and J gave up 5 bases; unmatched junction bases: 11. Germline CDR1 and CDR2: SNHLY and FYNNEI. CDR3 length: 16 amino acids. Partial CDR3 DNA: TGTGCCAGCAAGGAGTGGACAGGGGCCGAGACCGGGGAG. Translated: CASKEWTGAETGE. The full CDR3 protein is CASKEWTGAETGELFF.

The table lists this clone with a few counts. Read coverage stops 3 residues before the CDR3 terminus; the germline J gene supplies the remainder. The gene calls are TRBV2 and TRBJ2-5, with D uncertain. Germline V gene lookup returns CDR1 SNHLY and CDR2 FYNNEI. V was pared by 8 bases and J by 4 bases, with 11 bases between. The CDR3 contains 12 residues. The CDR3 sequence: CASSSVRETQYF. CDR3 DNA, as far as it was read: TGTGCCAGCTCAAGCGTACGAGAGACC.

This clone occurred many times. The CDR3 end is not reached by the read, which stops 3 residues before it; the germline J gene fills it in. This chain links TRBV20-1 with TRBJ2-3; D may be TRBD2 (5 bases). CDR1 and CDR2 from the germline V gene are DFQATT and SNEGSKA (reference sequence). The CDR3 is made up of 13 amino acids. Trimming shortened V by 3 bases and J by 5 bases, and 12 bases separated the two germline ends. CDR3 in amino acids: CSASPTRGDTQYF. CDR3 DNA (partial): TGCAGTGCTAGTCCGACTCGGGGAGATACG.

This clone came up many times. From the germline J gene comes the end of the CDR3, since the read stops 3 residues before it. V gene TRBV2 combines with J gene TRBJ2-3; D gene unclear. Germline CDR1 SNHLY, CDR2 FYNNEI. CDR3 length equals 12 residues. Trimming left V 6 bases short and J 2 bases short, with 6 bases between. The CDR3 reads CASRGYTDTQYF. Incomplete CDR3 DNA: TGTGCCAGCAGAGGGTACACAGATACG.

Regarding this clone: The read comes to an end 3 residues before the CDR3 does, leaving the germline J gene to fill in the end. The rearrangement joins TRBV2 to TRBJ1-1; 7 bases line up with TRBD1. Germline V gene sequence: CDR1 SNHLY, CDR2 FYNNEI. Trimming cost V 6 bases and J 4 bases; bases outside gene matches: 8. The CDR3 is made up of 14 amino acids. This CDR3 reads CASRGRQGGTEAFF. The DNA read from the CDR3 is TGTGCCAGCAGGGGGAGGCAGGGGGGCACTGAA.

On this clone itself: Coverage ceases 3 residues before the CDR3 finishes, and the germline J gene fills in the end. This chain connects TRBV11-2 to TRBJ2-5, with D perhaps TRBD1 (6 bases). There are 15 residues in the CDR3. Trimming left V 2 bases short and J 1 base short, with 11 bases between. CDR1 is SGHAT, CDR2 FQNNGV, per germline. The DNA read from the CDR3 is TGTGCCAGCAGCTTAACGCGGACAGCCCAAGAGACC. Its translation: CASSLTRTAQET. The full CDR3 is CASSLTRTAQETQYF.

This clone has just a few counts. With the read ending 3 residues before the CDR3 end, the germline J gene is used to fill in that end. This rearrangement joins TRBV30 to TRBJ2-5, with no clear D. V lost 0 bases, J lost 5 bases, and 10 bases lay in between. Germline V gene data show CDR1 as GTSNPN and CDR2 as SVGIG (reference sequence). The CDR3 runs to 13 residues. The CDR3 bases that were read are TGTGCCTGGAGTGTGGCTAGAAGGGAGACC. Its protein is CAWSVARRET. The CDR3 in its entirety is CAWSVARRETQYF.

Note on this clone: The read halts 3 residues ahead of the CDR3 end, with the missing end drawn from the germline J gene. The same CDR3 is also encoded by other DNA sequences in this sample. V usage is TRBV30 and J usage is TRBJ2-3, with 11 bases matching TRBD2. CDR3 length: 17 amino acids. Germline-derived CDR1 and CDR2 are GTSNPN and SVGIG (reference sequence). The part of the CDR3 DNA that was read is TGTGCCTGGAGTGTATACCCTAGCGGGGGGTCCGGGGGTGCG. Translating gives CAWSVYPSGGSGGA. The entire CDR3 sequence reads CAWSVYPSGGSGGAQYF.

Details on this clone: The CDR3 goes on 3 residues after the read ends, and that part is filled in from the germline J gene. The chain employs TRBV11-2 and TRBJ2-3; D remains ambiguous. The CDR3 has 12 amino acids. Germline values: CDR1 SGHAT, CDR2 FQNNGV. The germline V and J ends were trimmed by 4 bases and 2 bases, with 4 bases remaining between them. The DNA read from the CDR3 is TGTGCCAGCAGCTCCCACACAGATACG. The encoded protein is CASSSHTDT. The whole CDR3 sequence is CASSSHTDTQYF.

Remarks on this clone: The read ends 3 residues before the CDR3 terminus; that terminus is restored from the germline J gene. The chain employs TRBV7-9 and TRBJ2-5; 9 bases agree with TRBD1. Losses at the gene ends were 5 bases for V and 3 bases for J; bases not matched to a gene: 4. CDR1 SEHNR and CDR2 FQNEAQ come from the germline V gene (reference sequence). The CDR3 totals 14 residues. The CDR3: CASSGDRAKETQYF. Partial CDR3 DNA: TGTGCCAGCAGCGGGGACAGGGCTAAAGAGACC.

A few counts support this clone. The DNA ends 3 residues before the CDR3 does, and the rest of the CDR3 is filled in from the germline J gene. The J gene is TRBJ1-2, the V gene TRBV18, with TRBD1 matching 7 bases. Germline V gene lookup returns CDR1 KGHSH and CDR2 LQKENI. CDR3 size: 15 residues. The J segment lost 4 bases and the V segment lost 0 bases, leaving 5 bases of the junction unmatched. The CDR3 here is CASSPPSDRVYGYTF. CDR3 DNA, as far as it was read: TGTGCCAGCTCACCACCGTCCGACAGGGTCTATGGC.